This TCR beta chain was identified in a study of T cell repertoires in cytomegalovirus infection. Study-level background: A matching HLA type, together with CMV infection, was signaled by public TCR beta signatures. General study results and limits: Carriage of CMV together with the relevant HLA was identifiable through cumulative public TCR beta family frequency.

Per germline, CDR1 KGHDR and CDR2 SFDVKD. Trimming cost V 9 bases and J 8 bases; bases outside gene matches: 13. The CDR3 sequence is 15 residues long. Points on this clonotype: Its antigen remains unknown.

Via MiXCR, TCRdb re-called the reads, giving one row per CDR3 protein. The sample has around 300,000 distinct CDR3 sequences; roughly a fifth are singletons. Sequencing was performed on cultured PBMCs, taken from culture after CMV antigen stimulation. This chain connects TRBV24-1 to TRBJ2-1; 9 positions agree with TRBD2. The source of this sequence is a human donor in good health (CMV status not recorded). Some clones in this sample may be carry-over from other donors' samples. CDR3 DNA sequence: TGTGCCACCTCAGGGGGGACTAGCCCCGCTCATGAGCAGTTCTTC. Its translation is CATSGGTSPAHEQFF.